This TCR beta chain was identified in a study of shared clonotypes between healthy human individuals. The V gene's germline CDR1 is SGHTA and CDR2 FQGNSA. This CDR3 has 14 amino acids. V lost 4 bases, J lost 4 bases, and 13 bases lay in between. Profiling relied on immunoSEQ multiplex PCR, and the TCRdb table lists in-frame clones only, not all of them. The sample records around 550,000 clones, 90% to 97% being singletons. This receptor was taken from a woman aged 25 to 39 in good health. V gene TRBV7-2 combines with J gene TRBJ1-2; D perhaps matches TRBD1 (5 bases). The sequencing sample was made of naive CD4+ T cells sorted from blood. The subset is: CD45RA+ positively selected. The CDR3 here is CASSYGQGSYGYTF. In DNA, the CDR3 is TGTGCCAGCAGCTATGGTCAGGGCAGCTATGGCTACACCTTC.